This TCR beta chain was found in a study of blood T cell repertoires in COVID-19. Method: immunoSEQ multiplex PCR; TCRdb's copy keeps in-frame clones and lacks some. The table records over 100,000 clones, 65% to 85% of them present only once. The length of the CDR3 is 13 residues. CDR1 is LNHDA, CDR2 SQIVND, per germline (reference sequence). V lost 1 base to trimming and J lost 5 bases, with 8 bases between them. The chain carries TRBV19 and TRBJ2-5; a possible D gene is TRBD2 (5 bases). The clonotype originates from a woman aged 25 to 45 who had recovered from COVID-19. The sample comprised PBMCs or T cells enriched from blood (not recorded which). The CDR3, as DNA: TGTGCCAGTAGTATAGGAGGGCGGGAGACCCAGTACTTC. Translation gives CASSIGGRETQYF.